This record looks at one T cell receptor beta chain sequence and its context. This sample is drawn from a study of cytomegalovirus exposure and HLA in healthy donors. Vbeta (60) and Jbeta (13) primers were used in the PCR. Method: immunoSEQ multiplex PCR; TCRdb's copy keeps in-frame clones and lacks some. Here the sample spans some 100,000 clones, 73% being singletons. The V segment lost 3 bases and the J segment 4 bases; nucleotides outside the gene matches: 12. CDR3 size: 16 residues. Germline V CDR1 and CDR2: MNHEY, SMNVEV (reference sequence). This TCR was sampled from a middle-aged man in good health and CMV-seronegative. The V and J genes are TRBV27 and TRBJ2-7; TRBD2 matches 7 bases. The sequenced sample was PBMCs. CDR3 sequence: CASSLSGGGGGYEQYF. In DNA form, the CDR3 reads TGTGCCAGCAGTTTGAGCGGAGGCGGGGGTGGATACGAGCAGTACTTC.